Shown below are 30 T cell receptor beta chains from a single sample sequenced in a study of T-cell memory formation after mild COVID-19. Using its own MiXCR run on the 5' RACE reads, TCRdb lists one record per CDR3 protein. In the table there are hundreds of thousands of distinct CDR3 sequences, 25% of which are singletons. What was sequenced was PBMCs or a T cell subset sorted from them (not recorded which). Receptors originate from an adult woman who had mild COVID-19 (a few samples of this study predate the infection). Cell type and time point are not known.

This clonotype came up a few times. The genes are TRBV10-3 and TRBJ2-7; 7 bases match TRBD2. Germline V CDR1 and CDR2: ENHRY, SYGVKD. V shed 9 bases, J shed 0 bases, and the junction held 2 bases outside the gene matches. This CDR3 comprises 12 residues. The CDR3 sequence is CAMGGISYEQYF. The DNA for the CDR3 is TGTGCCATGGGGGGGATCTCCTACGAGCAGTACTTC.

This clonotype appeared a few times. One junction end disagrees with the germline gene, perhaps due to a read error. CDR3 in DNA: TGTGCTAGCAGCATAGGACTAGCGGGATCAGATACGCAGTATTTT. It yields the protein CASSIGLAGSDTQYF. The chain carries TRBV7-7 and TRBJ2-3, with 12 bases fitting TRBD2. Germline values: CDR1 SSHAT, CDR2 FNYEAQ (reference sequence). This CDR3 has 15 amino acids.

The table lists this clonotype with many counts. This rearrangement joins TRBV24-1 to TRBJ2-3, with 7 bases matching TRBD1. This CDR3 contains 14 residues. With 4 bases clipped from V and 4 bases from J, the junction kept 4 bases outside the gene matches. CDR1 is KGHDR, CDR2 SFDVKD, per germline. The CDR3 coding sequence is TGTGCCACCAGTGAACCGACAGGGCCAGATACGCAGTATTTT. Amino acids: CATSEPTGPDTQYF.

This chain joins TRBV11-2 and TRBJ1-1, with 9 bases that match TRBD1. V lost 3 bases, J lost 9 bases, and 2 bases stayed unmatched. CDR3 length: 12 residues. CDR1 and CDR2 from the germline V gene are SGHAT and FQNNGV. CDR3 nucleotide sequence: TGTGCCAGCAGCTTGGGGACAGGGCAAGCTTTCTTT. It encodes CASSLGTGQAFF.

This clonotype came up a few times. J is TRBJ2-7 and V is TRBV4-2; D possibly matches TRBD1 or TRBD2 (5 bases each). Trimming cost V 4 bases and J 3 bases, with 13 bases left between them. Looked up from germline, CDR1 is LGHNA and CDR2 is YNFKEQ. This CDR3 has 14 amino acids. The CDR3 sequence: CASSPRDEDYEQYF. CDR3 nucleotide sequence: TGTGCCAGCAGCCCTCGGGACGAGGACTACGAGCAGTACTTC.

This clonotype came up a few times. The V gene is TRBV7-9, the J gene TRBJ2-3; 7 bases are shared with TRBD2. Losses at the gene ends were 2 bases for V and 2 bases for J; bases not matched to a gene: 7. This CDR3 is 16 amino acids long. Germline-derived CDR1 and CDR2 are SEHNR and FQNEAQ (reference sequence). The DNA for the CDR3 is TGTGCCAGCAGCTTAACCGGACTAGGGTCCACAGATACGCAGTATTTT. Translation gives CASSLTGLGSTDTQYF.

The chain combines TRBV12-3 or TRBV12-4 with TRBJ2-1; D gene uncertain. The V and J ends lost 5 bases and 1 base respectively, with 15 bases between them. The CDR3 sequence is 16 residues long. CDR3 nucleotide sequence: TGTGCCAGCAGTGGCCATCTACTCCTTTCCTACAATGAGCAGTTCTTC. Translation gives CASSGHLLLSYNEQFF.

The chain recombines TRBV12-5 with TRBJ2-1, with 9 bases aligning to TRBD1. The ends lost 2 bases at V and 5 bases at J; junction bases unmatched: 4. The CDR3 sequence is 15 residues long. Germline CDR1 and CDR2: LGHNT and FRNRAP. DNA for the CDR3: TGTGCTAGTGGTTTGCTGGACAGGGGCCACAATGAGCAGTTCTTC. Encoded protein: CASGLLDRGHNEQFF.

The rearrangement links TRBV7-9 to TRBJ2-3; no firm D call. The CDR3 is 15 residues long. Germline V gene lookup returns CDR1 SEHNR and CDR2 FQNEAQ (reference sequence). V was clipped by 1 base and J by 2 bases, with 10 bases between them. As DNA, the CDR3 is TGTGCCAGCAGCTTAGTATTTGCCCACACAGATACGCAGTATTTT. This gives the protein CASSLVFAHTDTQYF.

The rearrangement links TRBV9 to TRBJ2-7; D gene ambiguous. V shed 3 bases and J shed 5 bases, with 9 bases lying between them. CDR3 length: 12 amino acids. Germline lookup yields CDR1 SGDLS and CDR2 YYNGEE. CDR3 residues: CASSARSDEQYF. CDR3 coding DNA: TGTGCCAGCAGCGCCCGGTCTGACGAGCAGTACTTC.

This clonotype has more than one count but fewer than ten. At one end the junction does not follow the germline gene, possibly because of a read error. The J gene is TRBJ2-2, the V gene TRBV5-1, with 8 bases identical to TRBD2. There are 15 residues in the CDR3. Germline V gene sequence: CDR1 SGHRS, CDR2 YFSETQ. CDR3 sequence (DNA): TGTGCCAGCAGCTTAGCGGGACCGAACACCGGGGAGCTGTTTTTT. This codes for CASSLAGPNTGELFF.

V is TRBV7-8 and J is TRBJ2-5; D may be TRBD2 (6 bases). CDR1 SGHVS and CDR2 FQNEAQ come from the germline V gene. This CDR3 region has 18 residues. Trimming left V 1 base short and J 1 base short, with 19 bases between. The CDR3 spells CASSLDPPASGLQETQYF. CDR3 nucleotides: TGTGCCAGCAGCTTAGACCCCCCGGCCAGCGGGCTCCAAGAGACCCAGTACTTC.

The CDR3, as DNA: TGCGCCAGCAGCTTGGTTACAGTTTCTTACGAGCAGTACTTC. It codes for CASSLVTVSYEQYF. The rearrangement joins TRBV5-1 to TRBJ2-7; D gene ambiguous. The V gene lost 0 bases and the J gene lost 4 bases, with 11 bases spanning the gap. Germline V gene lookup returns CDR1 SGHRS and CDR2 YFSETQ. CDR3 size: 14 residues.

V gene TRBV7-8 combines with J gene TRBJ2-5; D might be TRBD1 or TRBD2, each matching 6 bases. This CDR3 has 14 residues. In germline, CDR1 is SGHVS, CDR2 FQNEAQ. Trimming left V 6 bases short and J 7 bases short, with 18 bases between. CDR3: CASRVPRGPRTQYF. CDR3 in DNA: TGTGCCAGCAGAGTCCCCCGGGGGCCCAGGACCCAGTACTTC.

The chain joins TRBV7-2 to TRBJ2-5; 10 bases line up with TRBD2. V lost 5 bases, J lost 3 bases, and 9 bases stayed unmatched. This CDR3 has 16 residues. Germline CDR1 and CDR2: SGHTA and FQGNSA. In DNA form, the CDR3 reads TGTGCCAGCAGCCTCGGGGTAGCGGGAGGTAAAGAGACCCAGTACTTC. It translates to CASSLGVAGGKETQYF.

This clonotype was picked up many times. V usage is TRBV13 and J usage is TRBJ2-1; D could derive from TRBD1 or TRBD2 (6 bases each). The CDR3 contains 16 residues. Per the germline V gene, CDR1 is PRHDT and CDR2 is FYEKMQ (reference sequence). V was clipped by 5 bases and J by 9 bases, with 23 bases between them. CDR3: CASSPRRGSTLVEQFF. For the CDR3, the DNA is TGTGCCAGCAGCCCAAGGAGGGGGAGTACGCTGGTTGAGCAGTTCTTC.

V is TRBV27 and J is TRBJ2-7; 9 bases fit TRBD2. Germline values: CDR1 MNHEY, CDR2 SMNVEV (reference sequence). The CDR3 length is 16 residues. Trimming cost V 5 bases and J 7 bases; bases outside gene matches: 15. As DNA, the CDR3 is TGTGCCAGCAGTATCGTATTTGTAGCGGGAGCGGGGGAGCAGTACTTC. This encodes CASSIVFVAGAGEQYF.

The table lists this clonotype with a few counts. The rearrangement joins TRBV20-1 to TRBJ2-4, with D unresolved. Germline loops: CDR1 DFQATT, CDR2 SNEGSKA (reference sequence). The CDR3 spans 17 residues. V was clipped by 5 bases and J by 0 bases, with 20 bases between them. CDR3 DNA sequence: TGCAGTGCTGGCGGCCCGGCCCCTAAACTAGCCAAAAACATTCAGTACTTC. This codes for CSAGGPAPKLAKNIQYF.

This rearrangement joins TRBV18 to TRBJ1-1, with D possibly matching TRBD1 (5 bases). The V end was cut by 3 bases, the J end by 1 base, with 9 bases between. There are 14 residues in the CDR3. Germline V lookup: CDR1 KGHSH, CDR2 LQKENI. CDR3 residues: CASSPNTGNTEAFF. The CDR3 bases are TGTGCCAGCTCACCCAATACAGGGAACACTGAAGCTTTCTTT.

The chain uses TRBV7-9 and TRBJ2-7; unclear D gene. V was clipped by 3 bases and J by 6 bases, with 12 bases between them. Germline CDR1 SEHNR, CDR2 FQNEAQ (reference sequence). The CDR3 has 13 amino acids. CDR3 sequence: CASSLGLGSEQYF. CDR3 nucleotides: TGTGCCAGCAGCTTGGGCCTGGGGTCCGAGCAGTACTTC.

The gene calls are TRBV12-3 or TRBV12-4 and TRBJ2-3, with D possibly being TRBD2 (7 bases). V shed 5 bases and J shed 2 bases, with 14 bases lying between them. The CDR3 consists of 15 residues. In DNA, the CDR3 is TGTGCCAGCAGTGACAGCGGGACACACACAGATACGCAGTATTTT. Encoded protein: CASSDSGTHTDTQYF.

The chain has TRBV18 and TRBJ2-3; D not certain. Trimming pared 1 base from V and 4 bases from J, leaving 9 bases between. The CDR3 is made up of 14 amino acids. Germline CDR1 is KGHSH and CDR2 is LQKENI. The CDR3 region has the DNA TGTGCCAGCTCACCACGACGGGTCGCAGATACGCAGTATTTT. This sequence encodes CASSPRRVADTQYF.

The chain couples TRBV7-9 to TRBJ2-2; D unresolved. The CDR3 is made up of 13 amino acids. The V end was cut by 6 bases, the J end by 6 bases, with 11 bases between. Per the germline V gene, CDR1 is SEHNR and CDR2 is FQNEAQ (reference sequence). The CDR3 nucleotides are TGTGCCAGCAGGGGTAGCTCTCCCGGGGAGCTGTTTTTT. It is translated as CASRGSSPGELFF.

The gene calls are TRBV20-1 and TRBJ2-1; D is undetermined. The CDR3 spans 13 residues. Germline loops: CDR1 DFQATT, CDR2 SNEGSKA (reference sequence). Trimming took off 3 bases at V and 3 bases at J, with 9 bases between the two ends. In DNA form, the CDR3 reads TGCAGTGCTAGGTACCCGAGCTACAATGAGCAGTTCTTC. This gives the protein CSARYPSYNEQFF.

This clonotype showed up just a few times. The genes are TRBV18 and TRBJ2-3; tentatively, D is TRBD1 (6 bases). Germline V gene sequence: CDR1 KGHSH, CDR2 LQKENI. Between the trimmed V and J ends, which lost 3 bases and 3 bases, there was a span of 25 bases. This CDR3 is built from 19 residues. The CDR3 protein is CASSPRVLGGISRTDTQYF. The CDR3, as DNA: TGTGCCAGCTCACCCCGAGTTCTTGGGGGCATATCGAGGACAGATACGCAGTATTTT.

This sequence joins TRBV4-3 and TRBJ2-1; 14 nucleotides align to TRBD2. This CDR3 has 18 amino acids. Germline lookup yields CDR1 LGHNA and CDR2 YSLEER. J gave up 3 bases and V 2 bases, and 6 bases lay outside the gene matches. In DNA, the CDR3 is TGCGCCAGCAGCCAACAGGGACTAGCGGGAGACTTCTACAATGAGCAGTTCTTC. This encodes CASSQQGLAGDFYNEQFF.

CDR3 region: CSARVPGLSNTEAFF. CDR3 nucleotide sequence: TGCAGTGCTAGAGTTCCGGGACTTTCGAACACTGAAGCTTTCTTT. J is TRBJ1-1 and V is TRBV20-1, with D possibly matching TRBD1 (5 bases). Germline V gene lookup returns CDR1 DFQATT and CDR2 SNEGSKA (reference sequence). The ends were cut back, 1 base at V and 1 base at J, with 13 bases in the middle. The CDR3 has 15 amino acids.

The table lists this clonotype with a few counts. This sequence joins TRBV15 and TRBJ2-3, with D unresolved. CDR3 size: 17 residues. The V end was cut by 0 bases, the J end by 4 bases, with 17 bases between. The germline CDR1 and CDR2 sequences are LNHNV and YYDKDF (reference sequence). This CDR3 reads CATSRDGTIRLADTQYF. The CDR3 DNA reads TGTGCCACCAGCAGAGATGGCACGATTAGATTGGCAGATACGCAGTATTTT.

The chain is built from TRBV20-1 and TRBJ1-2; D uncertain. Between the trimmed V and J ends, which lost 1 base and 6 bases, there was a span of 9 bases. Germline V gene lookup returns CDR1 DFQATT and CDR2 SNEGSKA (reference sequence). The CDR3 has 12 amino acids. CDR3 in DNA: TGCAGTGCTAGAGGAGGGTGGAATGGCTACACCTTC. Its protein is CSARGGWNGYTF.

This sequence joins TRBV24-1 and TRBJ2-1; tentative D call: TRBD2 (5 bases). V dropped 9 bases and J dropped 2 bases, with 7 bases sitting between them. This CDR3 spans 12 amino acids. The germline gives CDR1 KGHDR, CDR2 SFDVKD. The CDR3 sequence is CATRGTYNEQFF. CDR3 DNA sequence: TGTGCCACCCGGGGAACCTACAATGAGCAGTTCTTC.